Given below is one T cell receptor (beta chain) in context. Germline V gives CDR1 SGHRS, CDR2 YFSETQ. The length of the CDR3 is 15 residues. Trimming left V 4 bases short and J 0 bases short, with 11 bases between. The data were taken from a study of shared clonotypes between healthy human individuals. Method: immunoSEQ multiplex PCR; TCRdb's copy keeps in-frame clones and lacks some. The sample shows about 2,500,000 clones, more than 80% of them seen only once. Input material: naive CD4+ T cells sorted from blood. Subset specified: CD45RA+ positively selected. The rearrangement links TRBV5-1 to TRBJ2-1; perhaps TRBD2 as D (6 bases). This sequence originates from a man between 18 and 35 years old in good health. In DNA form, the CDR3 reads TGCGCCAGCAGCGAGGACTACTCCTCCTACAATGAGCAGTTCTTC. Translated: CASSEDYSSYNEQFF.